One and the same sample provided the 26 T cell receptor beta chains below, sequenced in a study of T-cell memory formation after mild COVID-19. TCRdb re-analysed the 5' RACE reads in MiXCR, keeping a single row per CDR3 protein. The repertoire includes 400,000 to 500,000 distinct CDR3 sequences, more than 15% of them detected once, and about a fifth sits in the top ten. Material: PBMCs or a T cell subset sorted from them (not recorded which). The receptors stem from a man aged 18-30 years who had mild COVID-19 (a few samples of this study predate the infection). Cell type and time point are not known.

This clonotype occurred many times. The chain joins TRBV11-2 to TRBJ2-1; TRBD2 agrees at 8 bases. The CDR3 has 19 amino acids. Per germline, CDR1 SGHAT and CDR2 FQNNGV. Trimming cost V 5 bases and J 2 bases; bases outside gene matches: 17. CDR3 coding DNA: TGTGCCAGCAGCCCACTATTATTGGGGACTAGTCGGCCCTACAATGAGCAGTTCTTC. Protein sequence: CASSPLLLGTSRPYNEQFF.

The sample holds a few counts of this clonotype. The chain links TRBV28 to TRBJ2-5; D may be TRBD1 or TRBD2 (7 bases each). Trimming took 1 base from V and 3 from J, leaving 12 bases between them. This CDR3 contains 15 residues. Germline lookup yields CDR1 MDHEN and CDR2 SYDVKM. DNA for the CDR3: TGTGCCAGCAGTTTATACAGGGGAGGGGAAGAGACCCAGTACTTC. Amino acids: CASSLYRGGEETQYF.

In its sample, this clonotype was seen a few times. The J gene is TRBJ2-3, the V gene TRBV7-8, with TRBD2 as a possible D gene (5 bases). Germline CDR1 reads SGHVS; CDR2 reads FQNEAQ. Trimming left V 2 bases short and J 2 bases short, with 5 bases between. The CDR3 covers 13 residues. The CDR3 nucleotides are TGTGCCAGCAGCTTACGGGACACAGATACGCAGTATTTT. Its translation: CASSLRDTDTQYF.

CDR3 sequence: CASLTGAGETQYF. The CDR3 DNA sequence: TGTGCCAGCTTAACGGGGGCCGGGGAGACCCAGTACTTC. The genes are TRBV7-9 and TRBJ2-5, with D perhaps given as TRBD1 or TRBD2 (6 bases each). V lost 8 bases and J 5 bases, leaving 15 bases between the germline ends. This CDR3 has 13 residues. Germline V gene lookup returns CDR1 SEHNR and CDR2 FQNEAQ (reference sequence).

This chain uses TRBV4-2 with TRBJ2-3; D is uncertain. Trimming removed 4 bases at V and 4 bases at J, with 21 bases between. The CDR3 covers 17 residues. CDR1 and CDR2 (germline): LGHNA, YNFKEQ. CDR3 coding DNA: TGTGCCAGCAGCCGGAGCGATTCGCCCTCTAGGGCAGATACGCAGTATTTT. Its protein is CASSRSDSPSRADTQYF.

This clonotype showed up just a few times. The chain has TRBV5-1 and TRBJ1-1; D is ambiguous. The CDR3 extends over 13 amino acids. The V gene's germline CDR1 is SGHRS and CDR2 YFSETQ. V was trimmed by 0 bases and J by 10 bases, leaving 13 bases between them. DNA for the CDR3: TGCGCCAGCAGCTTGGCCCCGGGGTTCGGAGCTTTCTTT. It codes for CASSLAPGFGAFF.

V gene TRBV29-1 combines with J gene TRBJ2-7, with a possible D match to TRBD1 (6 bases). This CDR3 is 13 amino acids long. V was cut by 4 bases and J by 3 bases, with 13 bases left in between. Per germline, CDR1 SQVTM and CDR2 ANQGSEA. The CDR3 loop is CSVVTGRNYEQYF. In DNA form, the CDR3 reads TGCAGCGTTGTCACAGGGAGAAACTACGAGCAGTACTTC.

The chain is built from TRBV9 and TRBJ2-7, with D uncertain. Trimming shortened V by 0 bases and J by 5 bases, and 0 bases separated the two germline ends. CDR3 size: 10 residues. Germline CDR1 reads SGDLS; CDR2 reads YYNGEE. The CDR3 region is CASSVDEQYF. For the CDR3, the DNA is TGTGCCAGCAGCGTAGACGAGCAGTACTTC.

This clonotype was recorded many times. The J gene is TRBJ2-1, the V gene TRBV12-3 or TRBV12-4; D uncertain. CDR3 size: 10 residues. Trimming took off 9 bases at V and 5 bases at J, with 5 bases between the two ends. The CDR3 DNA reads TGTGCCAGTCAGGACAATGAGCAGTTCTTC. This codes for CASQDNEQFF.

The DNA of the CDR3 is TGTGCCAGCAGCCAAGAAAGGCGGCAAATGTCACCCCTCCACTTT. Its protein is CASSQERRQMSPLHF. The rearrangement joins TRBV4-2 to TRBJ1-6, with no clear D. CDR1 and CDR2 (germline): LGHNA, YNFKEQ. With 0 bases removed from V and 10 bases from J, the gap between germline ends came to 13 bases. The CDR3 runs to 15 residues.

This clonotype was picked up many times. This sequence joins TRBV27 and TRBJ1-6, with 7 bases identical to TRBD1. The CDR3 runs to 15 residues. Germline V gene lookup returns CDR1 MNHEY and CDR2 SMNVEV (reference sequence). The junction had 4 bases not matched to a gene; V was cut back by 1 base and J by 7 bases. The CDR3 here is CASSLWGQTNSPLHF. CDR3 DNA sequence: TGTGCCAGCAGTTTATGGGGACAGACAAATTCACCCCTCCACTTT.

The sample holds a few counts of this clonotype. The chain employs TRBV6-5 and TRBJ1-1; 11 nucleotides match TRBD1. Germline V gives CDR1 MNHEY, CDR2 SVGAGI. The CDR3 contains 16 residues. Unmatched junction bases numbered 6, after V lost 5 bases and J lost 1 base. The CDR3, as DNA: TGTGCCAGCAGTCCGGGGACAGGGGGGCGGAACACTGAAGCTTTCTTT. Protein product: CASSPGTGGRNTEAFF.

The chain uses TRBV9 and TRBJ2-2; D is possibly TRBD2 (6 bases). The CDR3 has 16 amino acids. Germline values: CDR1 SGDLS, CDR2 YYNGEE. Trimming took 1 base from V and 0 from J, leaving 10 bases between them. The CDR3 bases are TGTGCCAGCAGCGTAATGGGAGGAGCGAACACCGGGGAGCTGTTTTTT. The encoded protein is CASSVMGGANTGELFF.

V and J are TRBV29-1 and TRBJ1-1; 7 nucleotides align to TRBD1. The germline gives CDR1 SQVTM, CDR2 ANQGSEA. The junction had 5 bases not matched to a gene; V was cut back by 4 bases and J by 0 bases. CDR3 size: 14 residues. The CDR3 coding sequence is TGCAGCGTTGGGGGGACAGACATGAACACTGAAGCTTTCTTT. It translates to CSVGGTDMNTEAFF.

This clonotype appeared once. The chain joins TRBV6-5 to TRBJ2-2, with D possibly matching TRBD2 (7 bases). The CDR3 length is 16 residues. Germline V lookup: CDR1 MNHEY, CDR2 SVGAGI. V lost 4 bases to trimming and J lost 6 bases, with 18 bases between them. The CDR3 bases are TGTGCCAGCAGTTTACCCTCGGGGGCGGGGGCCGGGGAGCTGTTTTTT. Encoded protein: CASSLPSGAGAGELFF.

This clonotype has a handful of counts. CDR3 amino acids: CASSSSGQGSIYEQYV. DNA for the CDR3: TGTGCCAGCAGTTCGAGTGGACAGGGGAGCATCTACGAGCAGTACGTC. The gene calls are TRBV6-6 and TRBJ2-7; 9 bases line up with TRBD1. Germline lookup yields CDR1 MNHNY and CDR2 SVGAGI (reference sequence). V was pared by 4 bases and J by 3 bases, with 10 bases of the junction left unmatched. This CDR3 spans 16 amino acids.

The rearrangement joins TRBV7-7 to TRBJ2-2; 9 positions match TRBD2. CDR1 and CDR2 (germline): SSHAT, FNYEAQ (reference sequence). This CDR3 has 14 residues. CDR3 region: CASRGGARTGELFF. Here the CDR3 DNA reads TGTGCTAGTCGCGGGGGGGCTCGCACCGGGGAGCTGTTTTTT.

This clonotype has a handful of counts. CDR3 DNA sequence: TGTGCCAGCAGCTCCGGACTAGCGGGGGCTGGAGAGACCCAGTACTTC. Its protein product is CASSSGLAGAGETQYF. This chain connects TRBV7-2 to TRBJ2-5; TRBD2 matches at 13 bases. J lost 4 bases, V lost 4 bases, and 6 bases had no gene match. CDR1 is SGHTA and CDR2 is FQGNSA in the germline V gene. The CDR3 length is 16 residues.

The V gene is TRBV7-9, the J gene TRBJ2-5; 10 nucleotides agree with TRBD2. CDR3 length equals 17 residues. In germline, CDR1 is SEHNR, CDR2 FQNEAQ (reference sequence). V trimming: 8 bases; J trimming: 3 bases; junction bases outside the gene matches: 15. The CDR3 bases are TGTGCCAGCGGTGAGCGGGGGGGCCGAATAGGGAAAGAGACCCAGTACTTC. This translates into CASGERGGRIGKETQYF.

Ten or more counts support this clonotype. The chain couples TRBV5-1 to TRBJ1-4, with D maybe TRBD1 (5 bases). Germline V gene data show CDR1 as SGHRS and CDR2 as YFSETQ. V lost 5 bases to trimming and J lost 2 bases, with 10 bases between them. The CDR3 spans 14 residues. CDR3 sequence (DNA): TGCGCCAGCAGTCGGGGGACTACTAATGAAAAACTGTTTTTT. Amino acids: CASSRGTTNEKLFF.

This clonotype has a handful of counts. The CDR3 is CSAEGRGDSNYGYTF. CDR3 in DNA: TGCAGTGCCGAAGGGCGGGGGGATTCTAACTATGGCTACACCTTC. The rearrangement joins TRBV20-1 to TRBJ1-2, with a possible D match to TRBD1 (5 bases). Trimming pared 6 bases from V and 0 bases from J, leaving 17 bases between. The CDR3 loop spans 15 amino acids. The V gene's germline CDR1 is DFQATT and CDR2 SNEGSKA (reference sequence).

This clonotype was found a few times. At one of its ends the junction is not consistent with the germline gene, which may arise from a read error. J is TRBJ2-5 and V is TRBV12-3 or TRBV12-4, with unresolved D. This CDR3 has 11 amino acids. CDR3 bases: TGCGCGGTCGGGTCCAAAGAGACCCAGTACTTC. It specifies CAVGSKETQYF.

This clonotype has only a few counts. The V call is TRBV3-1, the J call TRBJ1-1; unclear D gene. Trimming took off 0 bases at V and 4 bases at J, with 12 bases between the two ends. Germline V gene sequence: CDR1 LGHDT, CDR2 YNNKEL (reference sequence). CDR3 length: 15 amino acids. CDR3 sequence: CASSQDSGVGTEAFF. CDR3 sequence (DNA): TGTGCCAGCAGCCAAGATTCCGGGGTCGGCACTGAAGCTTTCTTT.

The gene calls are TRBV5-1 and TRBJ2-1; TRBD1 matches at 9 bases. Germline CDR1 SGHRS, CDR2 YFSETQ. The CDR3 loop spans 15 amino acids. The V segment lost 0 bases and the J segment 9 bases; nucleotides outside the gene matches: 7. CDR3 in DNA: TGCGCCAGCAGCTTGGTTTGGACAGGGGTCGCTGAGCAGTTCTTC. Protein: CASSLVWTGVAEQFF. Full variable domain (remainder filled in from reference TRBV5-1 and TRBJ2-1): KAGVTQTPRYLIKTRGQQVTLSCSPISGHRSVSWYQQTPGQGLQFLFEYFSETQRNKGNFPGRFSGRQFSNSRSEMNVSTLELGDSALYLCASSLVWTGVAEQFFGPGTRLTVL.

The chain recombines TRBV6-2 or TRBV6-3 with TRBJ2-7; TRBD1 matches at 8 bases. Trimming cost V 6 bases and J 3 bases; bases outside gene matches: 4. The CDR3 is 13 amino acids. Germline V lookup: CDR1 MNHEY, CDR2 SVGEGT. CDR3 nucleotides: TGTGCCAGCAGACCTGACAGGGGCTACGAGCAGTACTTC. Its protein is CASRPDRGYEQYF.

The CDR3 loop is CASSFWTGGAGELFF. CDR3 nucleotides: TGTGCCAGCAGCTTCTGGACAGGGGGAGCCGGGGAGCTGTTTTTT. J is TRBJ2-2 and V is TRBV7-8, with 10 bases fitting TRBD1. The germline gives CDR1 SGHVS, CDR2 FQNEAQ. The V and J ends lost 3 bases and 6 bases, in that order; junction bases with no gene match: 4. The CDR3 has 15 amino acids.